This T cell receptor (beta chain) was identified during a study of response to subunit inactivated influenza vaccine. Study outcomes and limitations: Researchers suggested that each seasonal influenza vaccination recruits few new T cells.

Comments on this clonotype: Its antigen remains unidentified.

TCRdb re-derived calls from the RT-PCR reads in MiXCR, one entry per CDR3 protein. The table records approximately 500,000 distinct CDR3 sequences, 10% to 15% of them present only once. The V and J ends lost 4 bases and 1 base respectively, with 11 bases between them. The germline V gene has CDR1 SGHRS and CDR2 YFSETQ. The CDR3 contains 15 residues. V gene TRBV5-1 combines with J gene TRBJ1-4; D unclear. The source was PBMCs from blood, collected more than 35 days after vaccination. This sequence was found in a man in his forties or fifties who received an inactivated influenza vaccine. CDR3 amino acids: CASSIGPETNEKLFF. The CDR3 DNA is TGCGCCAGCAGCATTGGACCGGAAACTAATGAAAAACTGTTTTTT.